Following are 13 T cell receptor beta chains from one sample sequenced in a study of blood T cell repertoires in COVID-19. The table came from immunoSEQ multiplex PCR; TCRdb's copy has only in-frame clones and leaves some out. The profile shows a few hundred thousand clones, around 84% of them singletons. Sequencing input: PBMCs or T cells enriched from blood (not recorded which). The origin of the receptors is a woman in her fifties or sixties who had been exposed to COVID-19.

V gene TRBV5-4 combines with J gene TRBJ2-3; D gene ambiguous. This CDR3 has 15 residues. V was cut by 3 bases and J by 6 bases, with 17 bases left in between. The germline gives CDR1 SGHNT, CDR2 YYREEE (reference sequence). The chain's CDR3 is CASSSSRVARDTQYF. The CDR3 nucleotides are TGTGCCAGCAGCTCCTCTCGAGTAGCAAGGGATACGCAGTATTTT.

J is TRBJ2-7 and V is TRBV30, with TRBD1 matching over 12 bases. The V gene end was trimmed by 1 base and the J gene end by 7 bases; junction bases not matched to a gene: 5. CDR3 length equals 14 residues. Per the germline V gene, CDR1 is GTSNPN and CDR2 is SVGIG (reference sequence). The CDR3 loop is CAWSGGQGAREQYF. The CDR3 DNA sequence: TGTGCCTGGAGTGGGGGACAGGGGGCCAGGGAGCAGTACTTC.

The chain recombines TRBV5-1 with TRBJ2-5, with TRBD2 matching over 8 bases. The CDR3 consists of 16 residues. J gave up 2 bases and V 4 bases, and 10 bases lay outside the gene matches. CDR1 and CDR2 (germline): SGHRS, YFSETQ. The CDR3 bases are TGCGCCAGCAGCAGGTCCGGGACTAGTGGGCAAGAGACCCAGTACTTC. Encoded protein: CASSRSGTSGQETQYF.

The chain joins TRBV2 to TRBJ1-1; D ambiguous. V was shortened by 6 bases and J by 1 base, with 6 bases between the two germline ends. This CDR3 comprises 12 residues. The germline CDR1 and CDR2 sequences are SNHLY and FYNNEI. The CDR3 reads CASSYRNTEAFF. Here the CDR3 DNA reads TGTGCCAGCAGCTACAGGAACACTGAAGCTTTCTTT.

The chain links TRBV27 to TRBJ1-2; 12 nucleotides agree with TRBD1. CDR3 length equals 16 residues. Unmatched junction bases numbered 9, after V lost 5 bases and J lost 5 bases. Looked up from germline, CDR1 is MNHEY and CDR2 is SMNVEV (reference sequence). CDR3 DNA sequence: TGTGCCAGCAGTCCCTCGGGACAGGGGGCGAGGTATGGCTACACCTTC. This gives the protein CASSPSGQGARYGYTF.

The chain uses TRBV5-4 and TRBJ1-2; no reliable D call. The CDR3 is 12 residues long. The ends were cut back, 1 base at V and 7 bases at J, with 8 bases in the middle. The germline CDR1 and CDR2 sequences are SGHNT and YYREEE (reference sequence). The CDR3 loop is CASSLSGAGYTF. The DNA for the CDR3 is TGTGCCAGCAGCTTGTCAGGCGCTGGCTACACCTTC.

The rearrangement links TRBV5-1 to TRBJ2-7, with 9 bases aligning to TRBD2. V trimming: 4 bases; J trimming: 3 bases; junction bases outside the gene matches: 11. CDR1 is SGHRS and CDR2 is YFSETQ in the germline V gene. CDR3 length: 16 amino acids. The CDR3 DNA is TGCGCCAGCAGCCGCGAAGCGGGGGGAGGCATCTACGAGCAGTACTTC. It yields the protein CASSREAGGGIYEQYF.

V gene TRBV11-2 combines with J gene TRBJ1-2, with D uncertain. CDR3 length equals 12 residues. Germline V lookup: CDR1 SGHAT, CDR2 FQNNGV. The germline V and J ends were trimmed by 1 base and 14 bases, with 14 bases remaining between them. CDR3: CASSLAQEGPTF. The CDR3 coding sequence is TGTGCCAGCAGCTTAGCGCAGGAGGGTCCTACCTTC. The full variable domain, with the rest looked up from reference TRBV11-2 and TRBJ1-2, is EAGVAQSPRYKIIEKRQSVAFWCNPISGHATLYWYQQILGQGPKLLIQFQNNGVVDDSQLPKDRFSAERLKGVDSTLKIQPAKLEDSAVYLCASSLAQEGPTFGSGTRLTVV.

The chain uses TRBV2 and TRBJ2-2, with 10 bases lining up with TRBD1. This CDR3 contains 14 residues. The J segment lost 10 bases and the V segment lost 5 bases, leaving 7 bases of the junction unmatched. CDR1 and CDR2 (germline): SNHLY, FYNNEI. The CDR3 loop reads CASSNRDRGEELFF. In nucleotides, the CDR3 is TGTGCCAGCAGTAACCGGGACAGGGGAGAGGAGCTGTTTTTT.

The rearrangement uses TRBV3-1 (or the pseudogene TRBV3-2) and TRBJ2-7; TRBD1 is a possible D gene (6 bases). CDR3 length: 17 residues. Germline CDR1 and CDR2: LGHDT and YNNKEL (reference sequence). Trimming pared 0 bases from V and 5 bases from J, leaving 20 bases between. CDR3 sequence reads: CASSQDPRGSGLHEQYF. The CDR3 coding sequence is TGTGCCAGCAGCCAAGATCCTAGGGGGTCCGGTCTCCACGAGCAGTACTTC.

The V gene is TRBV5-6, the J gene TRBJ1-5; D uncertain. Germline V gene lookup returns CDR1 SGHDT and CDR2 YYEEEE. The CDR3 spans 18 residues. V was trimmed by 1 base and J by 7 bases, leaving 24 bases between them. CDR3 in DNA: TGTGCCAGCAGCTTGAGGAGTAGGGCGGGCCCGCAGGTCCAGCCCCAGCATTTT. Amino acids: CASSLRSRAGPQVQPQHF.

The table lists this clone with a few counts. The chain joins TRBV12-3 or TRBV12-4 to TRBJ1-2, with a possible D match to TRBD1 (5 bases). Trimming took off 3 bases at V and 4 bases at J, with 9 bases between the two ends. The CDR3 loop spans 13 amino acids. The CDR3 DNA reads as TGTGCCAGCAGTTTGGGCAGGGCCTATGGCTACACCTTC. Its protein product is CASSLGRAYGYTF.

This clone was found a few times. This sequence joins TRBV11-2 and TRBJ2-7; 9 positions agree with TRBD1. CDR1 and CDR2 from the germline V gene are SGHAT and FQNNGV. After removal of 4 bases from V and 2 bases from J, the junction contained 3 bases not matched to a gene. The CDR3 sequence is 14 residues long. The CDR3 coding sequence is TGTGCCAGCAGCTACGGGACAGGGCCCTACGAGCAGTACTTC. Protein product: CASSYGTGPYEQYF.